The next 26 T cell receptor beta chains were all read from a single sample in a study of regulatory T cells in long-lasting Graves disease (dated by TCRdb to about 2021). Sample time point, as interpreted from the label and publication: persistent/refractory GD, antithyroid drugs over 5 years with positive TRAb. For both TCR sequencing and RNA sequencing, RNA was extracted from PBMCs in TRIzol. The library was generated by multiplex PCR. TCRdb records Illumina HiSeq 4000 as the sequencer. To build TCR beta libraries, CDR3 regions were amplified by Arm-PCR using iRepertoire HTBI primers. TCRdb handled the public reads itself, with Q25 trimming in fastp and clone calling in MiXCR, and kept productive beta chains. Every distinct CDR3 protein forms one entry, paired with its most common genes and DNA. This sample is represented by about 400,000 distinct CDR3 sequences; less than 25% of them were singletons. The ten largest clones capture around 20% of the sample.

Sequences were derived from peripheral blood mononuclear cells (PBMCs), sampled when the disease was refractory, from a patient treated with antithyroid drugs. These receptors originate from a female donor with Graves disease.

This clonotype has at least ten counts. The rearrangement uses TRBV30 and TRBJ1-5; a possible D gene is TRBD1 (5 bases). The CDR3 is 13 amino acids. Germline V gene data show CDR1 as GTSNPN and CDR2 as SVGIG (reference sequence). Between the trimmed V and J ends, which lost 0 bases and 4 bases, there was a span of 7 bases. In nucleotides, the CDR3 is TGTGCCTGGAGTGTAGAGGGGAATCAGCCCCAGCATTTT. This sequence encodes CAWSVEGNQPQHF.

J is TRBJ2-2 and V is TRBV7-2, with unresolved D. This CDR3 is built from 16 residues. The germline V gene encodes CDR1 SGHTA and CDR2 FQGNSA. Between the trimmed V and J ends, which lost 2 bases and 4 bases, there was a span of 14 bases. The CDR3 bases are TGTGCCAGCAGCTTAAGTCTTGGGGTTGGCACCGGGGAGCTGTTTTTT. Translation gives CASSLSLGVGTGELFF. Variable domain in full (rest from reference TRBV7-2 and TRBJ2-2): GAGVSQSPSNKVTEKGKDVELRCDPISGHTALYWYRQSLGQGLEFLIYFQGNSAPDKSGLPSDRFSAERTGGSVSTLTIQRTQQEDSAVYLCASSLSLGVGTGELFFGEGSRLTVL.

Many counts were recorded for this clonotype. The CDR3 spells CSARSGLAGGPEQYF. CDR3 nucleotide sequence: TGCAGTGCTAGATCCGGACTAGCGGGAGGACCCGAGCAGTACTTC. The chain employs TRBV20-1 and TRBJ2-7; 14 bases fit TRBD2. This CDR3 comprises 15 residues. V shed 2 bases and J 6 bases; nucleotides not matched to a gene: 6. Per the germline V gene, CDR1 is DFQATT and CDR2 is SNEGSKA (reference sequence).

About this clonotype itself: A read error may be the cause here, since a much bigger clone is one base away. This chain connects TRBV30 to TRBJ1-2; the D is unclear. With 2 bases removed from V and 5 bases from J, the gap between germline ends came to 9 bases. The germline gives CDR1 GTSNPN, CDR2 SVGIG (reference sequence). The CDR3 contains 12 residues. The CDR3 region has the DNA TGTGCCTGGAGTAAGCAGAGGTATGGCTACACCTTC. It encodes CAWSKQRYGYTF.

This clonotype has more than one count but fewer than ten. This chain connects TRBV20-1 to TRBJ2-2, with 7 bases that match TRBD2. The V segment lost 3 bases and the J segment 1 base; nucleotides outside the gene matches: 5. Germline CDR1 is DFQATT and CDR2 is SNEGSKA (reference sequence). This CDR3 has 15 amino acids. CDR3 nucleotide sequence: TGCAGTGCTAGTCGGTCTAGCGGGAACACCGGGGAGCTGTTTTTT. Protein sequence: CSASRSSGNTGELFF.

A few counts support this clonotype. The V gene is TRBV20-1, the J gene TRBJ2-5; D is undetermined. Germline-derived CDR1 and CDR2 are DFQATT and SNEGSKA (reference sequence). CDR3 length: 12 residues. Trimming cost V 4 bases and J 4 bases, with 10 bases left between them. The CDR3 coding sequence is TGCAGTGCTAAACACCTAATAGAGACCCAGTACTTC. The encoded protein is CSAKHLIETQYF.

For this clonotype: A much more abundant neighbour one base away suggests this may be a read error. J is TRBJ1-2 and V is TRBV2; TRBD1 agrees at 8 bases. V gave up 6 bases and J gave up 5 bases; unmatched junction bases: 5. CDR1 is SNHLY, CDR2 FYNNEI, per germline. The CDR3 contains 13 residues. The CDR3: CASRDRVEYGYTF. The DNA for the CDR3 is TGTGCCAGCAGGGACAGGGTAGAGTATGGCTACACCTTC.

This clonotype was counted many times. This rearrangement joins TRBV5-1 to TRBJ2-7; 9 nucleotides align to TRBD1. Germline V gene data show CDR1 as SGHRS and CDR2 as YFSETQ. The CDR3 spans 14 residues. The V segment lost 4 bases and the J segment 4 bases; nucleotides outside the gene matches: 6. CDR3 DNA sequence: TGCGCCAGCAGCGTGACAGGGGGGGAGTACGAGCAGTACTTC. Translated, it gives CASSVTGGEYEQYF.

This chain links TRBV3-1 with TRBJ1-1, with D possibly being TRBD1 (6 bases). Germline V gene data show CDR1 as LGHDT and CDR2 as YNNKEL (reference sequence). V was clipped by 7 bases and J by 4 bases, with 13 bases between them. This CDR3 is 13 amino acids long. The CDR3 reads CASKSQGGTEAFF. CDR3 coding DNA: TGTGCCAGCAAGTCACAGGGAGGCACTGAAGCTTTCTTT. Looking up the rest from reference TRBV3-1 and TRBJ1-1 gives the full variable domain: DTAVSQTPKYLVTQMGNDKSIKCEQNLGHDTMYWYKQDSKKFLKIMFSYNNKELIINETVPNRFSPKSPDKAHLNLHINSLELGDSAVYFCASKSQGGTEAFFGQGTRLTVV.

A note on this clonotype: Since a much larger clone is just one base distant, this may be a read error. The V and J genes are TRBV28 and TRBJ1-6; D not certain. Trimming stripped 2 bases from V and 11 bases from J, with 16 bases between. This CDR3 spans 15 amino acids. The germline CDR1 and CDR2 sequences are MDHEN and SYDVKM. The CDR3 DNA reads as TGTGCCAGCAGTTTAGAAGCCCCCATAAGTACACCCCTCCACTTT. This codes for CASSLEAPISTPLHF.

This chain uses TRBV18 with TRBJ2-7; D is perhaps TRBD1 (5 bases). Germline V gene data show CDR1 as KGHSH and CDR2 as LQKENI. V was cut by 2 bases and J by 3 bases, with 17 bases left in between. The CDR3 length is 16 residues. The CDR3 spells CASSPRGRATYYEQYF. The CDR3 nucleotides read TGTGCCAGCTCACCAAGGGGCAGGGCAACCTACTACGAGCAGTACTTC.

This clonotype was recorded at least ten times. DNA of the CDR3: TGTGCCAGCAGCGTAGGGCCAGGGGGTATCTTCCCCTTTGAAGCTTTCTTT. Translation gives CASSVGPGGIFPFEAFF. The rearrangement uses TRBV9 and TRBJ1-1, with 7 bases matching TRBD1. Germline-derived CDR1 and CDR2 are SGDLS and YYNGEE. J gave up 7 bases and V 0 bases, and 15 bases lay outside the gene matches. The CDR3 runs 17 residues.

This clonotype was seen only a few times. The chain employs TRBV28 and TRBJ1-5; the match to TRBD1 covers 9 bases. V shed 5 bases, J shed 6 bases, and the junction held 8 bases outside the gene matches. There are 15 residues in the CDR3. The germline V gene encodes CDR1 MDHEN and CDR2 SYDVKM. In DNA form, the CDR3 reads TGTGCCAGCAGTCCCCACAGGGGGCAGGGTCAGCCCCAGCATTTT. It specifies CASSPHRGQGQPQHF.

The V call is TRBV4-1, the J call TRBJ2-7, with D uncertain. The germline V gene has CDR1 MGHRA and CDR2 YSYEKL. V was trimmed by 1 base and J by 5 bases, leaving 9 bases between them. CDR3 size: 13 residues. In DNA form, the CDR3 reads TGCGCCAGCAGCCAAGTGGTCGCGAACGAGCAGTACTTC. This encodes CASSQVVANEQYF.

This clonotype was observed a handful of times. The chain combines TRBV7-2 with TRBJ2-1, with D perhaps matching TRBD1 (6 bases). The CDR3 sequence is 14 residues long. V was cut by 5 bases and J by 7 bases, with 15 bases left in between. The V gene's germline CDR1 is SGHTA and CDR2 FQGNSA. The CDR3 protein is CASSPQGDFNEQFF. The CDR3 DNA is TGTGCCAGCAGCCCACAGGGAGATTTTAATGAGCAGTTCTTC.

The V gene is TRBV6-8, the J gene TRBJ1-4; D might be TRBD1 (5 bases). The germline gives CDR1 MNHGY, CDR2 SAAAGT. The CDR3 is 14 residues long. Trimming took 7 bases from V and 1 from J, leaving 10 bases between them. The chain's CDR3 is CASNGDGTNEKLFF. CDR3 bases: TGTGCCAGCAATGGGGACGGAACTAATGAAAAACTGTTTTTT.

This clonotype has ten or more counts. V gene TRBV18 combines with J gene TRBJ2-5, with D perhaps TRBD1 or TRBD2 (5 bases each). CDR1 is KGHSH and CDR2 is LQKENI in the germline V gene. With 4 bases removed from V and 1 base from J, the gap between germline ends came to 10 bases. This CDR3 spans 14 amino acids. The CDR3: CASSQGTVQETQYF. DNA for the CDR3: TGTGCCAGCTCACAGGGGACGGTCCAAGAGACCCAGTACTTC.

Details on this clonotype: A far larger clone is one nucleotide away, so this likely arose from a read error. The J gene is TRBJ1-1, the V gene TRBV27, with 7 bases fitting TRBD1. Looked up from germline, CDR1 is MNHEY and CDR2 is SMNVEV (reference sequence). This CDR3 has 14 amino acids. J gave up 0 bases and V 9 bases, and 7 bases lay outside the gene matches. Here the CDR3 DNA reads TGTGCCAGGGGGGCAGGGGGGATGAACACTGAAGCTTTCTTT. This codes for CARGAGGMNTEAFF.

This clonotype was counted between two and nine times. The chain uses TRBV18 and TRBJ2-2; a weak D match, TRBD1 (6 bases). Trimming shortened V by 3 bases and J by 2 bases, and 10 bases separated the two germline ends. The CDR3 has 15 amino acids. The germline V gene encodes CDR1 KGHSH and CDR2 LQKENI. Written as DNA, the CDR3 is TGTGCCAGCTCACCTCCGGGACAAAACACCGGGGAGCTGTTTTTT. Its protein product is CASSPPGQNTGELFF.

DNA of the CDR3: TGTGCCAGCAGTTACTCGGGGGCGGGTGAAGCTTTCTTT. It specifies CASSYSGAGEAFF. The J gene is TRBJ1-1, the V gene TRBV6-5; the D gene is possibly TRBD1 (6 bases). V dropped 0 bases and J dropped 7 bases, with 9 bases sitting between them. The CDR3 is 13 amino acids. Germline V gene data show CDR1 as MNHEY and CDR2 as SVGAGI.

This clonotype was seen many times. The chain combines TRBV2 with TRBJ2-7, with D possibly TRBD1 on 6 matching bases. Trimming cost V 7 bases and J 1 base, with 14 bases left between them. Germline CDR1 reads SNHLY; CDR2 reads FYNNEI. The CDR3 is 14 amino acids. CDR3 protein: CASTIKDRSYEQYF. CDR3 coding DNA: TGTGCCAGCACTATAAAGGACAGATCCTACGAGCAGTACTTC. The full variable domain, rest sourced from reference TRBV2 and TRBJ2-7, is EPEVTQTPSHQVTQMGQEVILRCVPISNHLYFYWYRQILGQKVEFLVSFYNNEISEKSEIFDDQFSVERPDGSNFTLKIRSTKLEDSAMYFCASTIKDRSYEQYFGPGTRLTVT.

This clonotype has just a few counts. The chain employs TRBV10-3 and TRBJ1-6; D is ambiguous. The CDR3 covers 15 residues. Germline assignment: CDR1 ENHRY and CDR2 SYGVKD. V was trimmed by 4 bases and J by 0 bases, leaving 7 bases between them. The CDR3 here is CAISGEGSYNSPLHF. CDR3 coding DNA: TGTGCCATCAGTGGGGAGGGCTCCTATAATTCACCCCTCCACTTT.

This clonotype was seen ten or more times. The gene calls are TRBV18 and TRBJ2-5; the match to TRBD1 covers 9 bases. Germline V CDR1 and CDR2: KGHSH, LQKENI. CDR3 size: 14 residues. V gave up 3 bases and J gave up 6 bases; unmatched junction bases: 5. The chain's CDR3 is CASSPRTGEQTQYF. The CDR3 DNA follows: TGTGCCAGCTCACCGAGGACAGGGGAACAGACCCAGTACTTC. Supplemented by reference TRBV18 and TRBJ2-5, the full variable domain reads NAGVMQNPRHLVRRRGQEARLRCSPMKGHSHVYWYRQLPEEGLKFMVYLQKENIIDESGMPKERFSAEFPKEGPSILRIQQVVRGDSAAYFCASSPRTGEQTQYFGPGTRLLVL.

This clonotype was seen at least ten times. The rearrangement uses TRBV6-1 and TRBJ1-1, with D perhaps matching TRBD1 (5 bases). Germline assignment: CDR1 MNHNS and CDR2 SASEGT. V was cut by 5 bases and J by 4 bases, with 11 bases left in between. The CDR3 consists of 13 residues. As DNA, the CDR3 is TGTGCCAGCAGTCGAGGGGTTGGCACTGAAGCTTTCTTT. Translated: CASSRGVGTEAFF.

In this sample, this clonotype turned up a few times. V is TRBV4-1 and J is TRBJ2-7; possibly TRBD2 for D (5 bases). From germline, CDR1 is MGHRA and CDR2 YSYEKL. V lost 1 base and J 4 bases, leaving 17 bases between the germline ends. The CDR3 totals 16 residues. The DNA of the CDR3 is TGCGCCAGCAGCCAAGCAGTTGGCAGAGGGCCATACGAGCAGTACTTC. It translates to CASSQAVGRGPYEQYF.

The chain couples TRBV4-1 to TRBJ1-2, with D unclear. Germline V gives CDR1 MGHRA, CDR2 YSYEKL. This CDR3 has 13 amino acids. V was clipped by 1 base and J by 10 bases, with 13 bases between them. The CDR3 is CASSQAPRGDYTF. DNA for the CDR3: TGCGCCAGCAGCCAAGCCCCCCGGGGTGACTACACCTTC.